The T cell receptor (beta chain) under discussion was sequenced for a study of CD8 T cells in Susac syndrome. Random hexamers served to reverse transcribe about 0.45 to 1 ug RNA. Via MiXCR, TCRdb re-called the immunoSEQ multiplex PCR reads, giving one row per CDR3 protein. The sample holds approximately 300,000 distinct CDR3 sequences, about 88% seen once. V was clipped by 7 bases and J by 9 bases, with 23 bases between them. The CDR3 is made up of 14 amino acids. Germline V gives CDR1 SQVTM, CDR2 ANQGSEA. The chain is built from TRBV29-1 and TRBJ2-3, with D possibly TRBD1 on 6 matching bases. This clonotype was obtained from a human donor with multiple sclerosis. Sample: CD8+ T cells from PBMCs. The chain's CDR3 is CSASPNFPTGTQYF. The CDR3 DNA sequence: TGCAGCGCCAGTCCTAACTTCCCGACAGGAACGCAGTATTTT.